What follows is one T cell receptor (beta chain) and its context. This sample is part of a study of blood T cell repertoires in COVID-19. Per germline, CDR1 MNHNS and CDR2 SASEGT. V was clipped by 3 bases and J by 3 bases; unmatched bases: 11. The CDR3 spans 16 residues. Original data processing: Amplified reference gene primers provided the basis for estimating nucleated cell counts. Clones were read by immunoSEQ multiplex PCR, and TCRdb kept only the in-frame ones, dropping some. D and trimming were read from the DNA, whereas the V and J calls and clone size are those reported in that table. The profile covers roughly 250,000 clones, with about 85% appearing a single time and around 1% taken by the ten largest.

The specimen was peripheral blood. This chain connects TRBV6-1 to TRBJ2-7; 7 nucleotides line up with TRBD1. This receptor was taken from a man between 35 and 55 years old with acute or convalescent COVID-19. The CDR3 region is CASSDGSPGQIYEQYF. The CDR3 DNA reads TGTGCCAGCAGTGATGGATCCCCGGGACAGATCTACGAGCAGTACTTC.